The 20 T cell receptor beta chains below were found in one sample sequenced in a study of cytomegalovirus exposure and HLA in healthy donors. Assay: immunoSEQ multiplex PCR; the TCRdb copy retains only in-frame clones and omits some. The table has about 66,000 clones, 96% seen once; the top ten hold approximately 0.94%. What was sequenced was PBMCs. The receptor source for this set is a young man in good health and CMV-seronegative.

The chain uses TRBV28 and TRBJ1-3, with D perhaps TRBD1 (6 bases). The CDR3 has 17 amino acids. V was trimmed by 6 bases and J by 0 bases, leaving 18 bases between them. CDR1 and CDR2 (germline): MDHEN, SYDVKM. DNA for the CDR3: TGTGCCAGCAGCCTACCGGGACACCCTAGCTCTGGAAACACCATATATTTT. Its translation is CASSLPGHPSSGNTIYF.

The chain employs TRBV28 and TRBJ2-7, with D maybe TRBD2 (6 bases). Deletions cut 7 bases from V and 5 bases from J, with 21 bases between. Germline assignment: CDR1 MDHEN and CDR2 SYDVKM. The CDR3 length is 15 residues. CDR3 in amino acids: CASTAWGDPRNEQYF. CDR3 DNA: TGTGCCAGCACGGCGTGGGGGGACCCCCGGAACGAGCAGTACTTC.

V gene TRBV28 combines with J gene TRBJ2-7; TRBD2 agrees at 9 bases. Per the germline V gene, CDR1 is MDHEN and CDR2 is SYDVKM. The V and J ends lost 7 bases and 3 bases, in that order; junction bases with no gene match: 13. The CDR3 length is 16 residues. DNA for the CDR3: TGTGCCAGCACCTTGGGGAGCGGGAGGCTTTACTACGAGCAGTACTTC. Translating it yields CASTLGSGRLYYEQYF.

The chain employs TRBV4-1 and TRBJ2-1, with 9 bases that match TRBD2. Trimming at V came to 4 bases and at J to 2 bases, leaving 0 bases not matched to a gene. This CDR3 has 14 residues. Germline values: CDR1 MGHRA, CDR2 YSYEKL. The CDR3 DNA follows: TGCGCCAGCAGCCGCGGGGGGGCCTACAATGAGCAGTTCTTC. It translates to CASSRGGAYNEQFF.

The V call is TRBV5-6, the J call TRBJ2-3; 8 bases fit TRBD1. Trimming at V came to 3 bases and at J to 5 bases, leaving 11 bases not matched to a gene. Germline V CDR1 and CDR2: SGHDT, YYEEEE. The CDR3 is 16 amino acids. The CDR3 bases are TGTGCCAGCAGCTCCAGACCTCGACAGGGGCAAGATACGCAGTATTTT. Its protein is CASSSRPRQGQDTQYF.

The chain links TRBV28 to TRBJ2-3; TRBD2 matches at 7 bases. Germline V gene data show CDR1 as MDHEN and CDR2 as SYDVKM. The trim removed 4 bases at V and 2 bases at J, leaving 6 bases unmatched. This CDR3 comprises 15 residues. The CDR3 nucleotides read TGTGCCAGCAGTTCTAGCGGAGGCCCCACAGATACGCAGTATTTT. As protein: CASSSSGGPTDTQYF.

The CDR3 DNA reads as TGTGCCAGCAGCGATACAGACAGGGTTGGCAATCAGCCCCAGCATTTT. Protein: CASSDTDRVGNQPQHF. The chain recombines TRBV6-6 with TRBJ1-5; TRBD1 matches 7 bases. CDR3 length: 16 residues. Germline V gene lookup returns CDR1 MNHNY and CDR2 SVGAGI (reference sequence). V dropped 6 bases and J dropped 2; count of bases not matched to a gene: 10.

J is TRBJ1-1 and V is TRBV18; 9 bases are a match to TRBD1. The V and J ends lost 1 base and 3 bases, in that order; junction bases with no gene match: 0. The CDR3 consists of 14 residues. Germline assignment: CDR1 KGHSH and CDR2 LQKENI. Here the CDR3 reads CASSPRTGDTEAFF. Written as DNA, the CDR3 is TGTGCCAGCTCACCACGGACAGGGGACACTGAAGCTTTCTTT.

The V and J genes are TRBV5-1 and TRBJ1-1, with D tentatively TRBD1 (5 bases). Germline-derived CDR1 and CDR2 are SGHRS and YFSETQ. The CDR3 has 16 amino acids. V lost 3 bases and J lost 4, with 19 bases in between. The CDR3 coding sequence is TGCGCCAGCAGCTCGCCCACGAAGAATAGGGGCACTGAAGCTTTCTTT. Its translation: CASSSPTKNRGTEAFF.

The rearrangement uses TRBV18 and TRBJ2-3; 8 nucleotides line up with TRBD1. The CDR3 contains 14 residues. Germline V gene sequence: CDR1 KGHSH, CDR2 LQKENI. The V gene end was trimmed by 8 bases and the J gene end by 6 bases; junction bases not matched to a gene: 10. For the CDR3, the DNA is TGTGCCAGCCGTCCCGGGACAGGTTTGGATACGCAGTATTTT. Translating gives CASRPGTGLDTQYF.

This sequence joins TRBV11-2 and TRBJ2-1; D gene unclear. The germline CDR1 and CDR2 sequences are SGHAT and FQNNGV. The CDR3 contains 17 residues. V was pared by 1 base and J by 5 bases, with 18 bases between. This chain's CDR3 is CASSLGISETVDNEQFF. CDR3 sequence (DNA): TGTGCCAGCAGCTTAGGCATTAGTGAAACTGTCGACAATGAGCAGTTCTTC.

The chain employs TRBV4-1 and TRBJ2-7; D call uncertain. The germline V gene has CDR1 MGHRA and CDR2 YSYEKL. The CDR3 is 16 residues long. Trimming left V 0 bases short and J 0 bases short, with 12 bases between. In DNA form, the CDR3 reads TGCGCCAGCAGCCAAGACAAGTACAGCCACTCCTACGAGCAGTACTTC. Its protein is CASSQDKYSHSYEQYF.

The V and J genes are TRBV5-6 and TRBJ1-1, with D maybe TRBD1 (5 bases). This CDR3 spans 12 amino acids. Germline assignment: CDR1 SGHDT and CDR2 YYEEEE. The V gene lost 6 bases and the J gene lost 3 bases, with 9 bases spanning the gap. The CDR3 loop reads CASTVGDTEAFF. CDR3 in DNA: TGTGCCAGCACTGTAGGGGACACTGAAGCTTTCTTT.

The chain employs TRBV20-1 and TRBJ1-2; 7 bases line up with TRBD1. CDR1 and CDR2 from the germline V gene are DFQATT and SNEGSKA (reference sequence). V lost 5 bases and J lost 7; bases outside the gene matches: 4. This CDR3 is 11 amino acids long. In DNA form, the CDR3 reads TGCAGTGCTGAACAGGGGTCTGGCTACACCTTC. Amino acids: CSAEQGSGYTF.

The chain combines TRBV29-1 with TRBJ2-5, with D perhaps TRBD1 (7 bases). Germline assignment: CDR1 SQVTM and CDR2 ANQGSEA. This CDR3 is built from 13 residues. Trimming cost V 5 bases and J 3 bases, with 13 bases left between them. Here the CDR3 reads CSVSQGGEETQYF. CDR3 in DNA: TGCAGCGTTTCCCAGGGGGGAGAAGAGACCCAGTACTTC.

This chain joins TRBV4-3 and TRBJ1-4; D is unresolved. V was clipped by 1 base and J by 5 bases, with 11 bases between them. The CDR3 runs 15 residues. CDR1 and CDR2 (germline): LGHNA, YSLEER. CDR3 DNA: TGCGCCAGCAGCCAAGCTCTTTCGGGAAATGAAAAACTGTTTTTT. This codes for CASSQALSGNEKLFF.

Only one count was recorded for this clone. The genes are TRBV11-1 and TRBJ2-5; D is unclear. V was shortened by 3 bases and J by 5 bases, with 10 bases between the two germline ends. The CDR3 runs to 13 residues. Per the germline V gene, CDR1 is SGHAT and CDR2 is FQDESV (reference sequence). CDR3 sequence (DNA): TGTGCCAGCAGCTTGGATTCGGGTGAGACCCAGTACTTC. It yields the protein CASSLDSGETQYF.

This clone was observed a single time. The V and J genes are TRBV13 and TRBJ1-2, with 10 bases matching TRBD1. Germline V gene lookup returns CDR1 PRHDT and CDR2 FYEKMQ (reference sequence). V lost 5 bases, J lost 4 bases, and 4 bases stayed unmatched. The CDR3 sequence is 14 residues long. The CDR3 sequence: CASSTTGGVYGYTF. The CDR3 DNA follows: TGTGCCAGCAGCACGACAGGGGGCGTCTATGGCTACACCTTC.

This chain uses TRBV6-1 with TRBJ1-3, with D tentatively TRBD1 (6 bases). The V end lost 8 bases, the J end lost 3 bases, and 14 bases lay between the germline ends. Per the germline V gene, CDR1 is MNHNS and CDR2 is SASEGT. The CDR3 covers 14 residues. CDR3 residues: CASLETGYGNTIYF. CDR3 sequence (DNA): TGTGCCAGCCTAGAGACAGGATATGGAAACACCATATATTTT.

The chain is built from TRBV28 and TRBJ1-3; the D gene is possibly TRBD1 (6 bases). Germline CDR1 reads MDHEN; CDR2 reads SYDVKM. The CDR3 is 16 amino acids. V was shortened by 7 bases and J by 4 bases, with 20 bases between the two germline ends. The CDR3 is CASTIPGRGWGNTIYF. The CDR3 DNA sequence: TGTGCCAGCACCATCCCGGGCAGGGGCTGGGGAAACACCATATATTTT. Filled out from reference TRBV28 and TRBJ1-3, the complete variable domain reads DVKVTQSSRYLVKRTGEKVFLECVQDMDHENMFWYRQDPGLGLRLIYFSYDVKMKEKGDIPEGYSVSREKKERFSLILESASTNQTSMYLCASTIPGRGWGNTIYFGEGSWLTVV.